This T cell receptor (beta chain) was observed in a study of radiotherapy plus CTLA-4 blockade in lung cancer. Study-wide background: Among all patients, 18% showed objective responses, while about 30% had disease control.

Germline V gives CDR1 SGHDN, CDR2 FVKESK. V gave up 4 bases and J gave up 5 bases, with 3 bases separating them. The length of the CDR3 is 11 residues. Focal radiation plus CTLA-4 blockade with ipilimumab was given to patients with chemo-refractory metastatic non-small-cell lung cancer. A word on this clone: Its antigen is undetermined.

The method was immunoSEQ multiplex PCR; TCRdb's version includes in-frame clones alone and lacks a portion of them. The sample has about 31,000 clones; over 60% are singletons. Overall study results and limits: Peripheral blood showed expansion of tumor-derived TCR clones after radiotherapy and ipilimumab.

The source of this sequence is a human donor with non-small cell lung cancer whose response to radiotherapy plus ipilimumab could not be evaluated. This chain joins TRBV14 and TRBJ2-1; D unclear. The sample in question was peripheral blood, obtained from a patient treated with radiotherapy plus ipilimumab. The CDR3: CASSLDNEQFF. The CDR3 DNA follows: TGTGCCAGCAGCCTAGACAATGAGCAGTTCTTC.